This TCR beta chain was recorded in a study of shared clonotypes between healthy human individuals. The study, taken as a whole, reports: Four donors had about 5% of their naive CD4 clonotypes in common. Only a few donors were included, so the genetic and exposure-history diversity represented was limited. Larger estimated richness was generally seen in naive subsets than in memory subsets.

Of note for this clone: Antigen: not known.

Evenly divided among several immunoSEQ plates was the genomic DNA of each subset. Using immunoSEQ multiplex PCR, the repertoire was profiled, and TCRdb retains in-frame clones only, with some absent. The data show roughly 530,000 clones, 96% seen once. Sequencing input: naive CD4+ T cells sorted from blood. The subset: CD45RA+ positively selected. This clonotype originated in a woman in her twenties or thirties in good health.

This CDR3 is CASSPAGGTYNEQFF. The CDR3 DNA follows: TGTGCCAGCAGCCCAGCGGGAGGCACCTACAATGAGCAGTTCTTC. This chain links TRBV9 with TRBJ2-1; 9 positions match TRBD2. Germline V gene data show CDR1 as SGDLS and CDR2 as YYNGEE. With V trimmed by 4 bases and J by 2 bases, 4 bases remained unmatched. The CDR3 runs 15 residues. Full variable domain (missing parts from reference TRBV9 and TRBJ2-1): DSGVTQTPKHLITATGQRVTLRCSPRSGDLSVYWYQQSLDQGLQFLIQYYNGEERAKGNILERFSAQQFPDLHSELNLSSLELGDSALYFCASSPAGGTYNEQFFGPGTRLTVL.